The 16 T cell receptor delta chains below all came from one sample that was sequenced in a study of Vδ1+ human thymocytes. No antigens are known for them. Extracted RNA was reverse transcribed into cDNA. Multiplex PCR used pooled V-gene forward primers and a constant-region reverse primer to amplify CDR3s. TCRdb processed the multiplex PCR reads again with the CATT caller. The sample includes 20,000 to 25,000 delta-chain clones, over 7% of them seen just once. Overall study results and limits: Thymic TRG and TRD repertoires appeared highly polyclonal, with Gaussian CDR3 length distributions.

Specimen: Vdelta1+ gamma-delta thymocytes from the thymus. Described subset: FACS-sorted CD3+ TCRalphabeta- TCRVdelta1+ TCRVdelta2- thymocytes. The receptor source for this set is a child less than two years old who had congenital heart surgery.

This clone came up a few times. V gene TRDV1 combines with J gene TRDJ1; TRDD3 matches 11 bases. CDR1 and CDR2 (germline): TSWWSYY, QGS. V lost 2 bases, J lost 3 bases, and 26 bases stayed unmatched. This CDR3 has 23 residues. Here the CDR3 reads CALGEGAFPLCGGGYAISDKLIF. DNA for the CDR3: TGTGCTCTTGGGGAAGGGGCCTTCCCCCTATGTGGTGGGGGATACGCGATATCCGATAAACTCATCTTT.

The V and J genes are TRDV1 and TRDJ1, with 9 bases identical to TRDD3. Trimming removed 2 bases from V and 2 bases from J; junction bases left unmatched: 9. The CDR3 contains 17 residues. Per germline, CDR1 TSWWSYY and CDR2 QGS. CDR3 amino acids: CALGEGLQLGDTDKLIF. As DNA, the CDR3 is TGTGCTCTTGGGGAAGGCCTTCAGCTGGGGGATACCGATAAACTCATCTTT.

This clone showed up just a few times. The chain employs TRDV1 and TRDJ1; TRDD3 aligns across 9 bases. V was pared by 2 bases and J by 7 bases, with 35 bases of the junction left unmatched. Germline V gene sequence: CDR1 TSWWSYY, CDR2 QGS. This CDR3 is 24 amino acids long. CDR3 sequence: CALGEGSYLYWGNSHRPPPSKLIF. The DNA for the CDR3 is TGTGCTCTTGGGGAAGGATCCTACCTTTACTGGGGGAACTCACACCGTCCGCCCCCATCTAAACTCATCTTT.

This clone was detected only a few times. The chain links TRDV1 to TRDJ1; the D gene is possibly TRDD3 (5 bases). The V and J ends lost 1 base and 4 bases respectively, with 13 bases between them. The CDR3 has 15 residues. Germline V gene data show CDR1 as TSWWSYY and CDR2 as QGS. CDR3 DNA sequence: TGTGCTCTTGGGGAACATCACCGGGGGTTCGATAAACTCATCTTT. It translates to CALGEHHRGFDKLIF.

This clone was counted a few times. The chain uses TRDV1 and TRDJ1; D is possibly TRDD2 or TRDD3 (5 bases each). This CDR3 region has 19 residues. Germline CDR1 and CDR2: TSWWSYY and QGS. V was cut by 0 bases and J by 5 bases, with 25 bases left in between. CDR3 DNA sequence: TGTGCTCTTGGGGAACTCGATCCCTACGACGGTACGGATAAGGATAAACTCATCTTT. Its protein is CALGELDPYDGTDKDKLIF.

This clone was seen a handful of times. The chain couples TRDV1 to TRDJ1; 11 nucleotides agree with TRDD3. CDR3 length: 19 residues. J lost 0 bases, V lost 2 bases, and 11 bases had no gene match. Looked up from germline, CDR1 is TSWWSYY and CDR2 is QGS. The CDR3 is CALGEVGIWGIRYTDKLIF. The CDR3 DNA reads as TGTGCTCTTGGGGAAGTTGGGATTTGGGGGATACGGTACACCGATAAACTCATCTTT.

This clone was detected a few times. V gene TRDV1 combines with J gene TRDJ1; 10 positions agree with TRDD3. CDR3 length equals 24 residues. From germline, CDR1 is TSWWSYY and CDR2 QGS. Losses at the gene ends were 0 bases for V and 2 bases for J; bases not matched to a gene: 27. DNA for the CDR3: TGTGCTCTTGGGGAACTAAAAAGTCCATCTCCTTCCCGCGTACTGGGGGATGGGACCGATAAACTCATCTTT. The encoded protein is CALGELKSPSPSRVLGDGTDKLIF.

The table lists this clone with a few counts. The J gene is TRDJ2, the V gene TRDV1; 9 bases map to TRDD3. The V and J ends lost 9 bases and 0 bases, in that order; junction bases with no gene match: 17. Germline CDR1 TSWWSYY, CDR2 QGS. CDR3 size: 19 residues. The CDR3 DNA reads as TGTGCTCTCAGAGCCTTCTTACCAACTGGGGGAGCTTTGACAGCACAACTCTTCTTT. Translated: CALRAFLPTGGALTAQLFF.

The table lists this clone with a few counts. The chain has TRDV1 and TRDJ1; 9 nucleotides agree with TRDD3. The trim removed 3 bases at V and 4 bases at J, leaving 12 bases unmatched. This CDR3 is built from 17 residues. Germline values: CDR1 TSWWSYY, CDR2 QGS. The CDR3 DNA sequence: TGTGCTCTTGGGGACCCGGTCTGGGGGATGAATAGCGATAAACTCATCTTT. It yields the protein CALGDPVWGMNSDKLIF.

This clone has only a few counts. The V and J genes are TRDV1 and TRDJ1; 9 nucleotides agree with TRDD3. Looked up from germline, CDR1 is TSWWSYY and CDR2 is QGS. CDR3 size: 20 residues. The V segment lost 0 bases and the J segment 0 bases; nucleotides outside the gene matches: 14. CDR3: CALGELSLPGGSPYTDKLIF. The CDR3 bases are TGTGCTCTTGGGGAACTAAGTCTTCCTGGGGGATCCCCGTACACCGATAAACTCATCTTT.

The sample holds a few counts of this clone. The rearrangement uses TRDV1 and TRDJ1; D is perhaps TRDD3 (6 bases). V gave up 7 bases and J gave up 0 bases, with 33 bases separating them. The germline V gene encodes CDR1 TSWWSYY and CDR2 QGS. This CDR3 is built from 21 residues. The CDR3 here is CALEQIPDGGYQGNNTDKLIF. The CDR3 DNA follows: TGTGCTCTTGAGCAGATACCCGATGGGGGCTACCAGGGCAATAACACCGATAAACTCATCTTT.

This clone showed up just a few times. The rearrangement uses TRDV1 and TRDJ1; weak D call: TRDD2 (5 bases). Germline assignment: CDR1 TSWWSYY and CDR2 QGS. CDR3 length equals 13 residues. Between the trimmed V and J ends, which lost 5 bases and 0 bases, there was a span of 7 bases. DNA of the CDR3: TGTGCTCTTGGGCCTACGTACACCGATAAACTCATCTTT. Translated: CALGPTYTDKLIF.

This chain connects TRDV1 to TRDJ1; TRDD2 is a possible D gene (5 bases). V lost 3 bases, J lost 0 bases, and 11 bases lay in between. In germline, CDR1 is TSWWSYY, CDR2 QGS. The CDR3 totals 15 residues. This CDR3 reads CALGETYGYTDKLIF. In DNA form, the CDR3 reads TGTGCTCTTGGGGAGACCTACGGGTACACCGATAAACTCATCTTT.

V is TRDV1 and J is TRDJ1; D might be TRDD2 or TRDD3, each matching 7 bases. Trimming stripped 3 bases from V and 0 bases from J, with 23 bases between. CDR3 length equals 19 residues. Germline V gene sequence: CDR1 TSWWSYY, CDR2 QGS. CDR3 in amino acids: CALGDPGSYWGLNTDKLIF. CDR3 nucleotide sequence: TGTGCTCTTGGGGACCCGGGTTCCTACTGGGGATTAAACACCGATAAACTCATCTTT.

This clone was counted only a few times. An end of the junction does not agree with germline; a read error may underlie this. The chain carries TRDV1 and TRDJ1; tentative D call: TRDD3 (6 bases). CDR1 and CDR2 from the germline V gene are TSWWSYY and QGS. CDR3 length equals 15 residues. The CDR3 reads CALGDEGIYTDKLIF. The CDR3 DNA reads TGTGCTCTTGGGGACGAGGGGATCTACACCGATAAACTCATCTTC.

This sequence joins TRDV2 and TRDJ1; D possibly corresponds to TRDD2 (5 bases). Germline-derived CDR1 and CDR2 are GEAIGNYY and EKD. The V end was cut by 3 bases, the J end by 0 bases, with 16 bases between. The CDR3 is 16 amino acids. CDR3 loop: CACDAQGLPYTDKLIF. Here the CDR3 DNA reads TGTGCCTGTGACGCCCAGGGACTTCCGTACACCGATAAACTCATCTTT.